What follows are 12 T cell receptor beta chains derived from one specimen sequenced in a study of CD8+ T cells in alopecia areata. Reverse transcription of extracted RNA yielded cDNA, which provided the sequencing template. Produced via immunoSEQ multiplex PCR; TCRdb's table is partial and in-frame only. The table has roughly 150,000 clones, about three fifths seen once. Sequenced input: CD4+ T cells sorted from blood. All receptors derive from a human donor in good health.

The gene calls are TRBV20-1 and TRBJ1-2, with D perhaps matching TRBD1 (5 bases). Per germline, CDR1 DFQATT and CDR2 SNEGSKA (reference sequence). Trimming shortened V by 7 bases and J by 4 bases, and 10 bases separated the two germline ends. The length of the CDR3 is 11 residues. CDR3 bases: TGCAGTGGTACGGGGCTCTATGGCTACACCTTC. It is translated as CSGTGLYGYTF.

The CDR3 is CASSFSPSRNIQYF. The DNA for the CDR3 is TGTGCCAGCAGTTTCTCCCCCTCCCGGAACATTCAGTACTTC. V and J are TRBV28 and TRBJ2-4; no clear D. V was clipped by 3 bases and J by 7 bases, with 13 bases between them. CDR3 size: 14 residues. Germline values: CDR1 MDHEN, CDR2 SYDVKM.

In its sample, this clone was seen once. V and J are TRBV29-1 and TRBJ1-2; D unresolved. This CDR3 is built from 12 residues. Germline V gene data show CDR1 as SQVTM and CDR2 as ANQGSEA. The V and J ends lost 3 bases and 3 bases respectively, with 8 bases between them. The CDR3 region is CSVDHNYYGYTF. CDR3 nucleotide sequence: TGCAGCGTTGATCACAATTACTATGGCTACACCTTC. The whole variable domain, remainder taken from reference TRBV29-1 and TRBJ1-2, is SAVISQKPSRDICQRGTSLTIQCQVDSQVTMMFWYRQQPGQSLTLIATANQGSEATYESGFVIDKFPISRPNLTFSTLTVSNMSPEDSSIYLCSVDHNYYGYTFGSGTRLTVV.

A few counts support this clone. The chain has TRBV29-1 and TRBJ2-7; TRBD1 is a possible D gene (6 bases). V gave up 6 bases and J gave up 0 bases, with 12 bases separating them. Per germline, CDR1 SQVTM and CDR2 ANQGSEA. The CDR3 spans 13 residues. This CDR3 reads CSVRQASSYEQYF. DNA for the CDR3: TGCAGCGTCAGACAGGCGAGCTCCTACGAGCAGTACTTC.

The V gene is TRBV9, the J gene TRBJ2-1; D not resolved. Germline values: CDR1 SGDLS, CDR2 YYNGEE. The CDR3 extends over 13 amino acids. V was cut by 2 bases and J by 4 bases, with 7 bases left in between. CDR3 sequence (DNA): TGTGCCAGCAGCGTCGGCAGATACAATGAGCAGTTCTTC. Translated, it gives CASSVGRYNEQFF.

A word on this clone: The same CDR3 is also encoded by other DNA sequences in this sample. V usage is TRBV29-1 and J usage is TRBJ1-1, with unresolved D. CDR1 and CDR2 from the germline V gene are SQVTM and ANQGSEA. The CDR3 is 11 amino acids. Between the trimmed V and J ends, which lost 4 bases and 1 base, there was a span of 4 bases. CDR3 in amino acids: CSVVGNTEAFF. The CDR3 DNA reads TGCAGCGTTGTCGGGAACACTGAAGCTTTCTTT.

This clone has a handful of counts. This sequence joins TRBV5-1 and TRBJ1-1; D gene ambiguous. The CDR3 is made up of 15 amino acids. The germline gives CDR1 SGHRS, CDR2 YFSETQ. V was clipped by 0 bases and J by 1 base, with 10 bases between them. As DNA, the CDR3 is TGCGCCAGCAGCTTGGTTCTCGGGGAGAACACTGAAGCTTTCTTT. Protein sequence: CASSLVLGENTEAFF. The variable domain in full, completed from reference TRBV5-1 and TRBJ1-1, reads KAGVTQTPRYLIKTRGQQVTLSCSPISGHRSVSWYQQTPGQGLQFLFEYFSETQRNKGNFPGRFSGRQFSNSRSEMNVSTLELGDSALYLCASSLVLGENTEAFFGQGTRLTVV.

The J gene is TRBJ2-7, the V gene TRBV29-1; a weak D match, TRBD1 (6 bases). Germline lookup yields CDR1 SQVTM and CDR2 ANQGSEA. This CDR3 is built from 11 residues. V gave up 7 bases and J gave up 6 bases, with 13 bases separating them. The CDR3 DNA sequence: TGCAGCGCCACGACAGGCCGCGAGCAGTACTTC. This gives the protein CSATTGREQYF.

The V gene is TRBV7-9, the J gene TRBJ2-1; unclear D gene. The length of the CDR3 is 11 residues. CDR1 is SEHNR and CDR2 is FQNEAQ in the germline V gene (reference sequence). V lost 6 bases and J lost 3, with 3 bases in between. Here the CDR3 DNA reads TGTGCCAGCAGGTTCTACAATGAGCAGTTCTTC. Translation gives CASRFYNEQFF.

The rearrangement joins TRBV5-1 to TRBJ2-5; 8 positions match TRBD1. This CDR3 is built from 14 residues. CDR1 SGHRS and CDR2 YFSETQ come from the germline V gene. The V gene end was trimmed by 5 bases and the J gene end by 2 bases; junction bases not matched to a gene: 5. The CDR3 here is CASSLQGAQETQYF. CDR3 sequence (DNA): TGCGCCAGCAGTCTCCAGGGGGCTCAAGAGACCCAGTACTTC. Looking up the rest from reference TRBV5-1 and TRBJ2-5 gives the full variable domain: KAGVTQTPRYLIKTRGQQVTLSCSPISGHRSVSWYQQTPGQGLQFLFEYFSETQRNKGNFPGRFSGRQFSNSRSEMNVSTLELGDSALYLCASSLQGAQETQYFGPGTRLLVL.

This chain uses TRBV29-1 with TRBJ2-4; D not resolved. In germline, CDR1 is SQVTM, CDR2 ANQGSEA. The germline V and J ends were trimmed by 7 bases and 0 bases, with 13 bases remaining between them. CDR3 length: 14 amino acids. The CDR3 DNA is TGCAGCGCTATAACCAGTCTAGCCAAAAACATTCAGTACTTC. This translates into CSAITSLAKNIQYF.

The J gene is TRBJ1-2, the V gene TRBV18; D is ambiguous. The CDR3 runs to 14 residues. Germline assignment: CDR1 KGHSH and CDR2 LQKENI. V dropped 1 base and J dropped 8 bases, with 14 bases sitting between them. CDR3 sequence (DNA): TGTGCCAGCTCACCACAATCCTCCTCTTCCGGCTACACCTTC. Translating it yields CASSPQSSSSGYTF.